The 11 T cell receptor beta chains listed next were all sequenced from one sample in a study of cytomegalovirus exposure and HLA in healthy donors. Repertoires were generated with immunoSEQ multiplex PCR, while TCRdb's copy carries only in-frame clones and drops some. In the table there are roughly 70,000 clones, around 81% of which are singletons. Material: PBMCs. Every receptor here comes from a man aged 25-45 years in good health and CMV-seronegative.

J is TRBJ2-3 and V is TRBV6-1; 8 nucleotides align to TRBD2. Germline V CDR1 and CDR2: MNHNS, SASEGT. The CDR3 totals 14 residues. V lost 8 bases and J lost 3; bases outside the gene matches: 7. The CDR3 reads CASGTSDRTDTQYF. The CDR3, as DNA: TGTGCCAGCGGGACTAGTGACAGGACAGATACGCAGTATTTT.

The chain uses TRBV28 and TRBJ2-5; 11 bases match TRBD2. Germline CDR1 MDHEN, CDR2 SYDVKM. J was trimmed by 2 bases and V by 2 bases; bases with no gene match: 4. The CDR3 contains 16 residues. In DNA, the CDR3 is TGTGCCAGCAGTTTAGTGACTAGCGGGAAACAAGAGACCCAGTACTTC. Translating gives CASSLVTSGKQETQYF.

The chain recombines TRBV4-1 with TRBJ2-4; D perhaps matches TRBD1 (6 bases). The CDR3 runs to 17 residues. Trimming cost V 3 bases and J 0 bases, with 15 bases left between them. Germline CDR1 reads MGHRA; CDR2 reads YSYEKL. The CDR3 sequence is CASSHTQGGLAKNIQYF. As DNA, the CDR3 is TGCGCCAGCAGCCATACACAGGGTGGCCTAGCCAAAAACATTCAGTACTTC.

This clone was counted only a few times. The chain carries TRBV6-4 and TRBJ2-3; 11 bases agree with TRBD2. J lost 5 bases, V lost 3 bases, and 7 bases had no gene match. This CDR3 is built from 16 residues. The germline V gene has CDR1 MRHNA and CDR2 SNTAGT. CDR3 loop: CASSELAGASKDTQYF. DNA for the CDR3: TGTGCCAGCAGTGAACTAGCGGGAGCGAGTAAAGATACGCAGTATTTT.

This clone appeared a single time. The chain carries TRBV6-1 and TRBJ2-7; D may be TRBD2 (7 bases). The CDR3 loop spans 14 amino acids. CDR1 is MNHNS, CDR2 SASEGT, per germline. V was shortened by 2 bases and J by 7 bases, with 15 bases between the two germline ends. CDR3 in DNA: TGTGCCAGCAGTGAAACCGCGGGGGCCCGGGAGCAGTACGTC. This codes for CASSETAGAREQYV.

This clone has only a few counts. V gene TRBV7-3 combines with J gene TRBJ2-1; 12 nucleotides match TRBD2. Germline CDR1 is SGHTA and CDR2 is FQGTGA. J gave up 6 bases and V 3 bases, and 3 bases lay outside the gene matches. CDR3 length: 15 amino acids. CDR3 residues: CASSFLAGGSNEQFF. In nucleotides, the CDR3 is TGTGCCAGCAGCTTCCTAGCGGGGGGGAGCAATGAGCAGTTCTTC.

CDR3 nucleotides: TGCGCCAGCAGCCAAGATCCTCTAACTAGCGGGGGGCTATCCTCCTACAATGAGCAGTTCTTC. Protein sequence: CASSQDPLTSGGLSSYNEQFF. The chain has TRBV4-3 and TRBJ2-1, with 12 bases that match TRBD2. Germline-derived CDR1 and CDR2 are LGHNA and YSLEER. This CDR3 has 21 amino acids. V shed 0 bases, J shed 0 bases, and the junction held 12 bases outside the gene matches.

The chain links TRBV25-1 to TRBJ2-5, with TRBD1 as a possible D gene (5 bases). With 9 bases removed from V and 3 bases from J, the gap between germline ends came to 20 bases. The length of the CDR3 is 15 residues. Germline CDR1 MGHDK, CDR2 SYGVNS. The CDR3, as DNA: TGTGCCAGTATCTCCACCACGACAGCCGAAGAGACCCAGTACTTC. It specifies CASISTTTAEETQYF. Based on the CDR3 plus reference TRBV25-1 and TRBJ2-5, the full variable domain is EADIYQTPRYLVIGTGKKITLECSQTMGHDKMYWYQQDPGMELHLIHYSYGVNSTEKGDLSSESTVSRIRTEHFPLTLESARPSHTSQYLCASISTTTAEETQYFGPGTRLLVL.

The J gene is TRBJ2-3, the V gene TRBV29-1, with 11 bases that match TRBD1. This CDR3 has 14 residues. Germline loops: CDR1 SQVTM, CDR2 ANQGSEA. Unmatched junction bases numbered 4, after V lost 5 bases and J lost 3 bases. CDR3 region: CSVNGQGATDTQYF. CDR3 nucleotide sequence: TGCAGCGTTAATGGACAGGGGGCGACAGATACGCAGTATTTT.

The rearrangement uses TRBV28 and TRBJ1-1; 11 nucleotides line up with TRBD1. This CDR3 contains 18 residues. The V gene's germline CDR1 is MDHEN and CDR2 SYDVKM. V gave up 6 bases and J gave up 4 bases; unmatched junction bases: 16. CDR3 DNA sequence: TGTGCCAGCAGCCCAGGACAGGGGGCGCCTAGTGAGACCACTGAAGCTTTCTTT. Amino acid sequence: CASSPGQGAPSETTEAFF.

This rearrangement joins TRBV5-1 to TRBJ2-5; TRBD1 matches 9 bases. Per germline, CDR1 SGHRS and CDR2 YFSETQ. V dropped 5 bases and J dropped 5; count of bases not matched to a gene: 7. The CDR3 is 14 amino acids. The CDR3 DNA reads TGCGCCAGCAGACTACAGGGGGCTCAGGAGACCCAGTACTTC. This codes for CASRLQGAQETQYF.